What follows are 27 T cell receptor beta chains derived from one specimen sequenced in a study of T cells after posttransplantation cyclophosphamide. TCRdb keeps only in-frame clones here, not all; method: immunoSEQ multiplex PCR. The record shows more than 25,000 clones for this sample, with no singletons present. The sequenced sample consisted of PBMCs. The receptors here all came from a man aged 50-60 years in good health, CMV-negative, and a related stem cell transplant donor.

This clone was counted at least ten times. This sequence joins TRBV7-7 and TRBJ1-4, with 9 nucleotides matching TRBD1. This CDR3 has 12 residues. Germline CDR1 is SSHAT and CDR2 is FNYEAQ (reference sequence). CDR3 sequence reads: CASGTGPEKLFF. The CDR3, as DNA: TGTGCTAGCGGGACAGGGCCTGAAAAACTGTTTTTT.

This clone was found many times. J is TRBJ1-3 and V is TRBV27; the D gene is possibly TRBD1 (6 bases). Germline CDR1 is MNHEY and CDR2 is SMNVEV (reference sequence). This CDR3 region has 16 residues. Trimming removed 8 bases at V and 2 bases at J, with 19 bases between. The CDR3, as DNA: TGTGCCAGCCTACACTTTGGGGGGGCGCCTGGAAACACCATATATTTT. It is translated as CASLHFGGAPGNTIYF.

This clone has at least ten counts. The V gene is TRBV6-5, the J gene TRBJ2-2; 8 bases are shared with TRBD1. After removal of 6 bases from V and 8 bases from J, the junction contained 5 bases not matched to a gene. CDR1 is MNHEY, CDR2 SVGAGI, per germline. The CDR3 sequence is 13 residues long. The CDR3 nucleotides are TGTGCCAGCAGCTCCGACAGGGGAGGGGAGCTGTTTTTT. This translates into CASSSDRGGELFF.

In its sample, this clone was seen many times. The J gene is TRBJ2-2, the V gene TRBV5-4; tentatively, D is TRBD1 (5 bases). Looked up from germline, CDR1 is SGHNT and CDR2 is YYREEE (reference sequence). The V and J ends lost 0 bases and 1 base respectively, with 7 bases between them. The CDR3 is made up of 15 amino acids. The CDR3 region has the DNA TGTGCCAGCAGCTTGGCCCAGGGGAACACCGGGGAGCTGTTTTTT. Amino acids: CASSLAQGNTGELFF.

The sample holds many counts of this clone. The CDR3: CASSRHRDYGYTF. As DNA, the CDR3 is TGTGCCAGCAGCCGGCACAGGGACTATGGCTACACCTTC. V usage is TRBV6-1 and J usage is TRBJ1-2; tentatively, D is TRBD1 (6 bases). The CDR3 contains 13 residues. The V gene's germline CDR1 is MNHNS and CDR2 SASEGT. Trimming took 6 bases from V and 3 from J, leaving 11 bases between them.

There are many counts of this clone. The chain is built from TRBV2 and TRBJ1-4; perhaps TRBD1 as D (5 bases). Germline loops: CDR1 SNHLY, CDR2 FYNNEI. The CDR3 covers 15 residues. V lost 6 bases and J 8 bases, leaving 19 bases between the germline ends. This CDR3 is CASSKMGGRSEKLFF. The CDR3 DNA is TGTGCCAGCAGCAAAATGGGGGGTAGAAGCGAAAAACTGTTTTTT.

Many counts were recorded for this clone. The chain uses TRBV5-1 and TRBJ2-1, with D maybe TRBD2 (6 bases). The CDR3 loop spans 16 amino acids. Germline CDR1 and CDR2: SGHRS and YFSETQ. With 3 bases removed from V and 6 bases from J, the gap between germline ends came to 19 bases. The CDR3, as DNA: TGCGCCAGCAGCTCTGTAGGCGGGGTAGGAGGCAATGAGCAGTTCTTC. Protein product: CASSSVGGVGGNEQFF.

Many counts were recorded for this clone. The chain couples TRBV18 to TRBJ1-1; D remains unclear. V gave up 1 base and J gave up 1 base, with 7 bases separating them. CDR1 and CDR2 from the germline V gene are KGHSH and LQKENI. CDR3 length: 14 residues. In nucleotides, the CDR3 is TGTGCCAGCTCACCACTCCGGGGGAACACTGAAGCTTTCTTT. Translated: CASSPLRGNTEAFF.

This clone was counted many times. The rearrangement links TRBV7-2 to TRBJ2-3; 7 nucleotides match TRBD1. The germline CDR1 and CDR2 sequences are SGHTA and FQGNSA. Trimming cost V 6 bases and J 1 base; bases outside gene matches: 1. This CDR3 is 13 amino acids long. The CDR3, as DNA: TGTGCCAGCAGAGGACAGGGCACAGATACGCAGTATTTT. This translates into CASRGQGTDTQYF.

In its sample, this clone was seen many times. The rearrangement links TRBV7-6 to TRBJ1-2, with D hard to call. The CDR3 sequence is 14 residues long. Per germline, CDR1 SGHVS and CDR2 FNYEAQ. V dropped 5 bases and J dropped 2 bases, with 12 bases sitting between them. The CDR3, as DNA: TGTGCCAGCAGCCGTGGGAGTGCCAACTATGGCTACACCTTC. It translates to CASSRGSANYGYTF.

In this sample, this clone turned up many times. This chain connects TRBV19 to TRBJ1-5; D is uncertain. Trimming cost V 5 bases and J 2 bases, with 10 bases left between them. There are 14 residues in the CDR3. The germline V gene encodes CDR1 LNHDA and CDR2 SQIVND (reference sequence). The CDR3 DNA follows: TGTGCCAGTAGTGATCAGTTTGGCAATCAGCCCCAGCATTTT. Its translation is CASSDQFGNQPQHF.

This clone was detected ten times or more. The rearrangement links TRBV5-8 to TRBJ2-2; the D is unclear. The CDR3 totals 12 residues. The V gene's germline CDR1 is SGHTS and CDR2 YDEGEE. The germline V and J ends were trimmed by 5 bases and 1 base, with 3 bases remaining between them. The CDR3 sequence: CASSRNTGELFF. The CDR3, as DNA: TGTGCCAGCAGTCGGAACACCGGGGAGCTGTTTTTT.

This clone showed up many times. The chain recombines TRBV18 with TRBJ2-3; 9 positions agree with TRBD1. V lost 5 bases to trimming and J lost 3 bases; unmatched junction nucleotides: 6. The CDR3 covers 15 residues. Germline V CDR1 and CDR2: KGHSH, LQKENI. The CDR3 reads CASSDSTGGTDTQYF. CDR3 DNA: TGTGCCAGCTCAGATTCGACAGGGGGAACAGATACGCAGTATTTT.

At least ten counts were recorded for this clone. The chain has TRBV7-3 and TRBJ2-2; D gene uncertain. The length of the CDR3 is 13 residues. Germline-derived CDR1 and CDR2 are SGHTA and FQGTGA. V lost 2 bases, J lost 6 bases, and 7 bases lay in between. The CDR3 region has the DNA TGTGCCAGCAGCTTACTAACAGCCGGGGAGCTGTTTTTT. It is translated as CASSLLTAGELFF. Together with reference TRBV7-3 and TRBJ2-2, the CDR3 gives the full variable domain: GAGVSQTPSNKVTEKGKYVELRCDPISGHTALYWYRQSLGQGPEFLIYFQGTGAADDSGLPNDRFFAVRPEGSVSTLKIQRTERGDSAVYLCASSLLTAGELFFGEGSRLTVL.

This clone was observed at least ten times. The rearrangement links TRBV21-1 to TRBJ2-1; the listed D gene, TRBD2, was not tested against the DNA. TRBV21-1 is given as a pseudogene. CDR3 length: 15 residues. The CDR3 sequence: CATPFGIKVSHEQFF. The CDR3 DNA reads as TGTGCCACCCCGTTCGGGATTAAAGTCTCCCATGAGCAGTTCTTC.

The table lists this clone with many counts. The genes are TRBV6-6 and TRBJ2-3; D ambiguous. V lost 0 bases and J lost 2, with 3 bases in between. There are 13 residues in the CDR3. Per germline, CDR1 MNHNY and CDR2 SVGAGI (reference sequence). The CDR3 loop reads CASSYSNTDTQYF. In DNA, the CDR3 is TGTGCCAGCAGTTACTCCAACACAGATACGCAGTATTTT.

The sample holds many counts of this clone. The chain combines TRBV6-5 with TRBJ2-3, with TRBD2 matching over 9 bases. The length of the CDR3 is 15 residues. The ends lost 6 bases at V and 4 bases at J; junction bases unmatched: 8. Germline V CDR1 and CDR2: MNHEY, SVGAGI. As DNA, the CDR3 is TGTGCCAGCAGGTTACTAGCGGGTCAGGCAGATACGCAGTATTTT. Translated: CASRLLAGQADTQYF.

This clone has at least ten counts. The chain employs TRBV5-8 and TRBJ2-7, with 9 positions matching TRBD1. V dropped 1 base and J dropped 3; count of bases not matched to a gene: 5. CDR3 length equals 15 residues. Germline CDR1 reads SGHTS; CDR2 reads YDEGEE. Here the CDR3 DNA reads TGTGCCAGCAGCTTGATGGGACAGGGTTACTACGAGCAGTACTTC. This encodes CASSLMGQGYYEQYF.

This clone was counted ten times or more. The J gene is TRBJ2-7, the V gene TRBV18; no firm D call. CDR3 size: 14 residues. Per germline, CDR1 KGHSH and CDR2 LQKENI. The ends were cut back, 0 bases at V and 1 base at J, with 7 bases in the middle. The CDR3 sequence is CASSPPADSYEQYF. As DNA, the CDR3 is TGTGCCAGCTCACCACCGGCAGATTCCTACGAGCAGTACTTC.

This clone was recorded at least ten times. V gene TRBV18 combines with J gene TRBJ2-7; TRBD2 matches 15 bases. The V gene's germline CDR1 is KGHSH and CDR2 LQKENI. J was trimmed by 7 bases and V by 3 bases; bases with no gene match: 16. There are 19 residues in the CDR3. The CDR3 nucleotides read TGTGCCAGCTCACCTAATCCTTGGACTAGCGGGAGGGCCGCGGGTGAGCAGTACTTC. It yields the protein CASSPNPWTSGRAAGEQYF.

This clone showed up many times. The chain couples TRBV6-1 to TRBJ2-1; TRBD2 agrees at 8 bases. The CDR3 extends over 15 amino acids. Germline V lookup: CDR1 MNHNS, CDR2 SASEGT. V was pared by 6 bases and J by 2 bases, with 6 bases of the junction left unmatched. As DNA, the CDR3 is TGTGCCAGCAGAATTAGAGCGGGGGCCTACAATGAGCAGTTCTTC. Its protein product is CASRIRAGAYNEQFF.

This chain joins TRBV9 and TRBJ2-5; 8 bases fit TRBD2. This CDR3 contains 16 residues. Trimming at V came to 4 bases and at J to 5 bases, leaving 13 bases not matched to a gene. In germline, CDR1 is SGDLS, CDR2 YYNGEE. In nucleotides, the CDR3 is TGTGCCAGCAGCCCGACTAGCGCGCCTCTATGGGAGACCCAGTACTTC. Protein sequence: CASSPTSAPLWETQYF. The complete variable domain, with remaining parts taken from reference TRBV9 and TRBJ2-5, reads DSGVTQTPKHLITATGQRVTLRCSPRSGDLSVYWYQQSLDQGLQFLIQYYNGEERAKGNILERFSAQQFPDLHSELNLSSLELGDSALYFCASSPTSAPLWETQYFGPGTRLLVL.

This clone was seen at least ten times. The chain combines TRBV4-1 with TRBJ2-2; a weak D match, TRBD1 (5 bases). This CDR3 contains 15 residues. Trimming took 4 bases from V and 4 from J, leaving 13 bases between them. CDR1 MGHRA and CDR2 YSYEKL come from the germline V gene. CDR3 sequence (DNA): TGCGCCAGCAGCCCCTTAGGTCAGGGCACCGGGGAGCTGTTTTTT. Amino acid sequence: CASSPLGQGTGELFF.

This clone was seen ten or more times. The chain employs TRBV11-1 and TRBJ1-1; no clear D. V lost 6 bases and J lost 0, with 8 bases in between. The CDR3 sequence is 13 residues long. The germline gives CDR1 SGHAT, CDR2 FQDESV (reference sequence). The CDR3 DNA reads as TGTGCCAGCAGTACACAGATGAACACTGAAGCTTTCTTT. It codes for CASSTQMNTEAFF.

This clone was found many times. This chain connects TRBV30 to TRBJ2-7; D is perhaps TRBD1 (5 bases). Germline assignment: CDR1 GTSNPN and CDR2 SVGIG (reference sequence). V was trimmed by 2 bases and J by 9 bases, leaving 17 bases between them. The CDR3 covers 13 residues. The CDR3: CAWSITDTPGQYF. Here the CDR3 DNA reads TGTGCCTGGAGTATTACGGACACCCCCGGGCAGTACTTC.

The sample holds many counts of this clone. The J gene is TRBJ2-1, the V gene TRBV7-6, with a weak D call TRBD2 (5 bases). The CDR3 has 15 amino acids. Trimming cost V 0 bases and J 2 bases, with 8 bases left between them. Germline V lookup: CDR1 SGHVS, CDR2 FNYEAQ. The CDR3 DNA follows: TGTGCCAGCAGCTTAGCTAGCGAGGCCTACAATGAGCAGTTCTTC. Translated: CASSLASEAYNEQFF.

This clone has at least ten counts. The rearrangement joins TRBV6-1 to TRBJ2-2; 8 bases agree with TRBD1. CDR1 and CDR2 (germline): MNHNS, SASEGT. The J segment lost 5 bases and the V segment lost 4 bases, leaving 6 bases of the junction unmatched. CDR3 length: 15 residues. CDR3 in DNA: TGTGCCAGCAGTGTCGGGACAGGACTAACCGGGGAGCTGTTTTTT. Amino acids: CASSVGTGLTGELFF.